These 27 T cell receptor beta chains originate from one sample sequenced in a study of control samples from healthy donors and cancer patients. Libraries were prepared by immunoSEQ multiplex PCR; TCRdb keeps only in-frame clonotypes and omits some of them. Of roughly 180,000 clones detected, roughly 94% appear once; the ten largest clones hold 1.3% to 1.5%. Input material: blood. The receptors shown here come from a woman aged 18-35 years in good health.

CDR3 bases: TGTGCCACCAGTGATCTTGAGGGGGGAAGCTCCTACAATGAGCAGTTCTTC. It translates to CATSDLEGGSSYNEQFF. The chain combines TRBV24-1 with TRBJ2-1; possibly TRBD1 or TRBD2 for D (6 bases each). Between the trimmed V and J ends, which lost 3 bases and 0 bases, there was a span of 14 bases. Germline-derived CDR1 and CDR2 are KGHDR and SFDVKD. The CDR3 is 17 amino acids.

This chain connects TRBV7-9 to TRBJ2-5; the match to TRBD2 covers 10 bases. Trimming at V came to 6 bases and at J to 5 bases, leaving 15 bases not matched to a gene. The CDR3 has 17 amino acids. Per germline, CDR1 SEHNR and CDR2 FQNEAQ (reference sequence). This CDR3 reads CASSRRSGGAVWETQYF. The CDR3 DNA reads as TGTGCCAGCAGTCGACGAAGCGGGGGGGCCGTTTGGGAGACCCAGTACTTC.

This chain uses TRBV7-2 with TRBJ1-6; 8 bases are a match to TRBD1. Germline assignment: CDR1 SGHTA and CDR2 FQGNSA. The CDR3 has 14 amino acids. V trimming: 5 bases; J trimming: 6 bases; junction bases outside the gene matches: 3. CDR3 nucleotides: TGTGCCAGCAGCCTGGACAGGGTTAATTCACCCCTCCACTTT. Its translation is CASSLDRVNSPLHF.

CDR3 nucleotides: TGTGCCGGCGGGGGAGAAAACACCGGGGAGCTGTTTTTT. It translates to CAGGGENTGELFF. The chain recombines TRBV2 with TRBJ2-2; 7 positions match TRBD2. Per germline, CDR1 SNHLY and CDR2 FYNNEI. The CDR3 consists of 13 residues. Losses at the gene ends were 11 bases for V and 2 bases for J; bases not matched to a gene: 5.

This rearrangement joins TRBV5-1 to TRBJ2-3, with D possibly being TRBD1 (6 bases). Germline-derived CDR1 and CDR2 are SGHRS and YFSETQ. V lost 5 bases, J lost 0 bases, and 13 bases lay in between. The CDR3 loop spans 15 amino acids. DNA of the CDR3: TGCGCCAGCAGGCTACAGGGAGAAAGCACAGATACGCAGTATTTT. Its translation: CASRLQGESTDTQYF.

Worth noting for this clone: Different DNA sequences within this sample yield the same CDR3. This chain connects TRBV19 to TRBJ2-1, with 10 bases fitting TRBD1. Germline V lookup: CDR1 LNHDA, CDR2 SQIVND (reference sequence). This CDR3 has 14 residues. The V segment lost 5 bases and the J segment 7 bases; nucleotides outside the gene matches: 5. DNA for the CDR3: TGTGCCAGTAGTGATGGACAGGGGGGTAATGAGCAGTTCTTC. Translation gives CASSDGQGGNEQFF. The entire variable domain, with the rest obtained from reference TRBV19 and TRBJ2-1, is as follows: DGGITQSPKYLFRKEGQNVTLSCEQNLNHDAMYWYRQDPGQGLRLIYYSQIVNDFQKGDIAEGYSVSREKKESFPLTVTSAQKNPTAFYLCASSDGQGGNEQFFGPGTRLTVL.

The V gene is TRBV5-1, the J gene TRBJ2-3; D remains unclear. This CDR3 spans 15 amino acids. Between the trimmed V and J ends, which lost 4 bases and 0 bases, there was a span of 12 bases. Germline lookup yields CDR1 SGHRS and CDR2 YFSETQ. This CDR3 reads CASSLQPISTDTQYF. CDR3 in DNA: TGCGCCAGCAGCCTCCAGCCTATAAGCACAGATACGCAGTATTTT.

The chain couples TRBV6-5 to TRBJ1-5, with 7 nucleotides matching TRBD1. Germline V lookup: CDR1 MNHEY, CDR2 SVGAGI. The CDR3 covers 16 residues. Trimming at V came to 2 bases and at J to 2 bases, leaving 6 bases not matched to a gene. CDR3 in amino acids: CASSYPDRVGNQPQHF. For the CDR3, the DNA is TGTGCCAGCAGTTACCCTGACAGGGTTGGCAATCAGCCCCAGCATTTT.

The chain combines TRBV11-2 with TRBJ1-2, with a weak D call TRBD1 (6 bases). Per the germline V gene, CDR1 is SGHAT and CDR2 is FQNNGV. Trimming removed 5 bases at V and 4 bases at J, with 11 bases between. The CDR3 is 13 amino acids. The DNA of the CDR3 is TGTGCCAGCAGCAGTGACAGGATCTATGGCTACACCTTC. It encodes CASSSDRIYGYTF.

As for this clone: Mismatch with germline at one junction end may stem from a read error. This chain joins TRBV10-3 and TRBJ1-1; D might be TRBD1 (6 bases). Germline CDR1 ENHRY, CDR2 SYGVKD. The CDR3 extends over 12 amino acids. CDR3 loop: CAISESRGDIGF. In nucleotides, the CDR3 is TGTGCCATCAGTGAGTCCAGAGGGGACATCGGCTTT.

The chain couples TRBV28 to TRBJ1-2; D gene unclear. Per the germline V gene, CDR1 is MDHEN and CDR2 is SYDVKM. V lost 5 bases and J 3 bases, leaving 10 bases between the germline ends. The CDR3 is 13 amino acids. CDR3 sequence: CASSLGPYYGYTF. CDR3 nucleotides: TGTGCCAGCAGTCTCGGGCCCTACTATGGCTACACCTTC.

The CDR3 sequence: CASSYRLDSPKGYTF. For the CDR3, the DNA is TGTGCCAGCAGTTATCGATTAGACAGCCCTAAGGGCTACACCTTC. V gene TRBV28 combines with J gene TRBJ1-2, with D maybe TRBD1 (5 bases). This CDR3 region has 15 residues. The germline V gene has CDR1 MDHEN and CDR2 SYDVKM. Deletions cut 4 bases from V and 8 bases from J, with 20 bases between.

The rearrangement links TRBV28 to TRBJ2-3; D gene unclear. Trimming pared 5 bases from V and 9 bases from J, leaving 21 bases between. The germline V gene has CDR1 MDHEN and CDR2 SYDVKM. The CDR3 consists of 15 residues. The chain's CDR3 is CASSPPGLSLPTQYF. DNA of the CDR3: TGTGCCAGCAGTCCACCCGGGCTCTCCCTCCCCACGCAGTATTTT. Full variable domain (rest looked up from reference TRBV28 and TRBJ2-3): DVKVTQSSRYLVKRTGEKVFLECVQDMDHENMFWYRQDPGLGLRLIYFSYDVKMKEKGDIPEGYSVSREKKERFSLILESASTNQTSMYLCASSPPGLSLPTQYFGPGTRLTVL.

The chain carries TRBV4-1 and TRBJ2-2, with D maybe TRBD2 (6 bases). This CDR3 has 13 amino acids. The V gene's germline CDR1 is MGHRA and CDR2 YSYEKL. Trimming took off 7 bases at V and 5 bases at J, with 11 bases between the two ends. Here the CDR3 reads CASNFGGTGELFF. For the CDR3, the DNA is TGCGCCAGCAACTTTGGAGGGACCGGGGAGCTGTTTTTT.

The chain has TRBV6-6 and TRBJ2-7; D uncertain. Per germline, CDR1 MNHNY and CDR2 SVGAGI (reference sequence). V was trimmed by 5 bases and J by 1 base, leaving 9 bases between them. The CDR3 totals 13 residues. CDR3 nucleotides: TGTGCCAGCAGTCGGACGGGTTCCTACGAGCAGTACTTC. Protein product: CASSRTGSYEQYF.

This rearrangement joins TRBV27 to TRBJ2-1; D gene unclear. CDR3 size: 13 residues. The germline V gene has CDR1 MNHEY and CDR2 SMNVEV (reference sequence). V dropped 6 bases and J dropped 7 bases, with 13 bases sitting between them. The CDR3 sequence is CASSLRERNEQFF. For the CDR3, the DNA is TGTGCCAGCAGCTTGAGAGAGAGAAATGAGCAGTTCTTC.

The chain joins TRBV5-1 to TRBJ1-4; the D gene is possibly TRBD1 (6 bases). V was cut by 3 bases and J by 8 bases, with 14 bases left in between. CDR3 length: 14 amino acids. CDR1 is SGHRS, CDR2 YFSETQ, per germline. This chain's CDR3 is CASSSPGQPEKLFF. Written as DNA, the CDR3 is TGCGCCAGCAGCTCGCCGGGACAACCAGAAAAACTGTTTTTT.

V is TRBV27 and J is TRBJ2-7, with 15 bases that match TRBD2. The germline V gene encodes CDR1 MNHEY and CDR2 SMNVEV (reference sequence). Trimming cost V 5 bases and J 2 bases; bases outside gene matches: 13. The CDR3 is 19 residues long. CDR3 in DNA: TGTGCCAGCAGTCGAACTTCCCCGGGACTAGCGGGAGGAACCTACGAGCAGTACTTC. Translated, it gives CASSRTSPGLAGGTYEQYF.

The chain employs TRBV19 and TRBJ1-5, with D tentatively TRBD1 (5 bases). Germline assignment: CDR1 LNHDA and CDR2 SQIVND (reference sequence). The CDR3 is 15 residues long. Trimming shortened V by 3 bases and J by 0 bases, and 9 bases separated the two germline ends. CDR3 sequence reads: CASSMDKYSNQPQHF. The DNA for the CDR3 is TGTGCCAGTAGTATGGACAAGTATAGCAATCAGCCCCAGCATTTT.

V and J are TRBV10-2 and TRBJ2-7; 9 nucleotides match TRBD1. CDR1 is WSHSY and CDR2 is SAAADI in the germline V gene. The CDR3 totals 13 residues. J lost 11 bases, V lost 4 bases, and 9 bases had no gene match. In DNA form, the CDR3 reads TGCGCCAGCAGTGTTTCTCACAGGGGGCCAAAGTACTTC. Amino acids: CASSVSHRGPKYF.

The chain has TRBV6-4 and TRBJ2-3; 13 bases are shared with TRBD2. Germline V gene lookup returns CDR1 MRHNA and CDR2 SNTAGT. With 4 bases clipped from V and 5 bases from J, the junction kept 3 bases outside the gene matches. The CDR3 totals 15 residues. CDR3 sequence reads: CASSGTSGSRDTQYF. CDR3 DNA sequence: TGTGCCAGCAGTGGGACTAGCGGGAGTAGAGATACGCAGTATTTT.

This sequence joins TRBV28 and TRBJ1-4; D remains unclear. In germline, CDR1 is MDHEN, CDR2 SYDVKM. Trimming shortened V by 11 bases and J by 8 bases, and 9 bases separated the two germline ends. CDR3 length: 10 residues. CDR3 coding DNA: TGTGCCGCGGGAGGCGAAAAACTGTTTTTT. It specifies CAAGGEKLFF.

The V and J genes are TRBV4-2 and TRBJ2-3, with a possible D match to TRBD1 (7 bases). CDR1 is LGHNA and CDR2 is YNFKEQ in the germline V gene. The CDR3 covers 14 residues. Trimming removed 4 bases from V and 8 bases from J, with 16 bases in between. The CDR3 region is CASSLDRAGGTQYF. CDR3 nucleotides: TGTGCCAGCAGCCTAGACAGGGCCGGGGGTACGCAGTATTTT.

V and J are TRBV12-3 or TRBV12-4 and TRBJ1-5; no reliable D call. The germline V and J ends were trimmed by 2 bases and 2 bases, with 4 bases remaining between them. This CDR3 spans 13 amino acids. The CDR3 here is CASSLLRNQPQHF. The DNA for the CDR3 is TGTGCCAGCAGTTTACTCCGCAATCAGCCCCAGCATTTT.

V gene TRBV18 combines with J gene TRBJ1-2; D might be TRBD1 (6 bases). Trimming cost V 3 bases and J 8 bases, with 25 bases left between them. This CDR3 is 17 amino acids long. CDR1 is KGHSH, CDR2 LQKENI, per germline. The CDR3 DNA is TGTGCCAGCTCACCTTCCTTCCGGGACAATTCGATTTGGGGCTACACCTTC. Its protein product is CASSPSFRDNSIWGYTF.

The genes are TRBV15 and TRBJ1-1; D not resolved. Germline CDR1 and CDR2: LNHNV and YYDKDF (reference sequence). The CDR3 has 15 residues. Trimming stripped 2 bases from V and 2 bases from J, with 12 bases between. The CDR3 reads CATSRLQTVNTEAFF. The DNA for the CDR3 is TGTGCCACCAGCAGACTACAAACGGTCAACACTGAAGCTTTCTTT.

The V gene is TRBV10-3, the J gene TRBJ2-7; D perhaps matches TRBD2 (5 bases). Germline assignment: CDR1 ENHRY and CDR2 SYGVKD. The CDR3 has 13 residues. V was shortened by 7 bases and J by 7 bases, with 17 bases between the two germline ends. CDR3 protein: CAIKSASGSEQYF. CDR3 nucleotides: TGTGCCATCAAGTCAGCCAGTGGGAGTGAGCAGTACTTC.